The T cell receptor (beta chain) described here comes from a study of T cells expressing NK-cell markers. Germline lookup yields CDR1 SGHTA and CDR2 FQGNSA. CDR3 length equals 15 residues. TCRdb reanalyzed the 5' RACE reads and collapses them to one entry per CDR3 protein, without DNA. Here the sample table reports 400,000 to 500,000 distinct CDR3 sequences. The rearrangement links TRBV7-2 to TRBJ2-1; TCRdb's D gene call, TRBD1, goes unchecked for lack of DNA. Material for sequencing was blood T cells: a sorted CD56 or NKG2C T cell subset, CD4+ or CD8+ T cells, or bulk PBMC T cells (not recorded which). This clonotype originated in a woman aged 18 to 75 in good health. CDR3 loop: CASTLAGGQGAEQFF. The entire variable domain, with the rest obtained from reference TRBV7-2 and TRBJ2-1, is as follows: GAGVSQSPSNKVTEKGKDVELRCDPISGHTALYWYRQSLGQGLEFLIYFQGNSAPDKSGLPSDRFSAERTGGSVSTLTIQRTQQEDSAVYLCASTLAGGQGAEQFFGPGTRLTVL.